These 13 T cell receptor beta chains were all obtained from the same sample, sequenced in a study of long-term antiretroviral therapy in people with HIV (dated by TCRdb to between 2021 and 2024). The immunoSEQ hsTCRB v3.0 assay was used at survey level resolution for TRB variable region sequencing. Not all clones reach the TCRdb copy of this immuneACCESS table, which keeps in-frame sequences only. Checked studies attribute under half of the gap to unresolved V genes and leave the rest unexplained. The sample includes tens of thousands of clones, with roughly 76% observed a single time. 10% to 12% of the sample is taken by the ten largest. This material consisted of unsorted PBMCs, taken 1.1 years before starting antiretroviral therapy. The receptors shown here come from a woman aged 40 to 50 with HIV.

This clone was seen once. The chain combines TRBV6-4 with TRBJ1-1; D uncertain. The CDR3 is made up of 11 amino acids. V was shortened by 4 bases and J by 5 bases, with 5 bases between the two germline ends. Germline V CDR1 and CDR2: MRHNA, SNTAGT. The CDR3 spells CASSAGTEAFF. DNA for the CDR3: TGTGCCAGCAGTGCGGGGACTGAAGCTTTCTTT.

V is TRBV19 and J is TRBJ1-2; no definite D call. The germline V gene has CDR1 LNHDA and CDR2 SQIVND (reference sequence). V lost 6 bases, J lost 4 bases, and 15 bases lay in between. The CDR3 runs 14 residues. The CDR3 DNA reads as TGTGCCAGTAGCACCTCGGCGGCCTTCTATGGCTACACCTTC. Translation: CASSTSAAFYGYTF.

The sample holds a few counts of this clone. This chain uses TRBV6-1 with TRBJ1-3; D is uncertain. Trimming removed 8 bases from V and 4 bases from J, with 12 bases in between. Per germline, CDR1 MNHNS and CDR2 SASEGT. The CDR3 loop spans 13 amino acids. The CDR3 protein is CASSNSGGNTIYF. Written as DNA, the CDR3 is TGTGCCAGCTCAAATTCGGGGGGAAACACCATATATTTT.

The J gene is TRBJ2-6, the V gene TRBV6-5; 9 bases agree with TRBD1. The V gene end was trimmed by 4 bases and the J gene end by 0 bases; junction bases not matched to a gene: 1. The germline V gene has CDR1 MNHEY and CDR2 SVGAGI. The CDR3 sequence is 16 residues long. CDR3 protein: CASSLTGGSGANVLTF. In DNA, the CDR3 is TGTGCCAGCAGTTTGACAGGGGGCTCTGGGGCCAACGTCCTGACTTTC.

This sequence joins TRBV18 and TRBJ2-6; no firm D call. Germline V gene sequence: CDR1 KGHSH, CDR2 LQKENI. Trimming removed 3 bases at V and 2 bases at J, with 5 bases between. CDR3 length: 14 amino acids. DNA for the CDR3: TGTGCCAGCTCACCTCCTACTGGGGCCAACGTCCTGACTTTC. It encodes CASSPPTGANVLTF.

This sequence joins TRBV30 and TRBJ1-2; a possible D gene is TRBD1 (5 bases). In germline, CDR1 is GTSNPN, CDR2 SVGIG (reference sequence). The CDR3 loop spans 12 amino acids. V lost 3 bases, J lost 4 bases, and 9 bases lay in between. The CDR3 loop is CAWRRGGYGYTF. In DNA, the CDR3 is TGTGCCTGGAGGCGGGGGGGCTATGGCTACACCTTC.

V gene TRBV27 combines with J gene TRBJ2-5, with TRBD1 matching over 9 bases. The CDR3 has 16 residues. CDR1 is MNHEY and CDR2 is SMNVEV in the germline V gene (reference sequence). V lost 2 bases and J lost 5; bases outside the gene matches: 9. The CDR3 region has the DNA TGTGCCAGCAGTTTAACTGGGGACACAGGGGGCGAGACCCAGTACTTC. The encoded protein is CASSLTGDTGGETQYF.

The CDR3 spells CASSALTGKYTEAFF. The CDR3 DNA is TGTGCCAGCAGCGCCCTAACAGGGAAGTACACTGAAGCTTTCTTT. J is TRBJ1-1 and V is TRBV9; TRBD1 might be the D (6 bases). The CDR3 spans 15 residues. Germline CDR1 reads SGDLS; CDR2 reads YYNGEE. With 3 bases removed from V and 3 bases from J, the gap between germline ends came to 15 bases.

The J gene is TRBJ2-2, the V gene TRBV6-5, with D unresolved. The CDR3 is 14 residues long. V was trimmed by 6 bases and J by 0 bases, leaving 8 bases between them. The germline gives CDR1 MNHEY, CDR2 SVGAGI. The CDR3 region has the DNA TGTGCCAGCAGCTCCATCGCGAACACCGGGGAGCTGTTTTTT. Translated: CASSSIANTGELFF.

The chain recombines TRBV5-1 with TRBJ2-5, with TRBD2 matching 9 bases. CDR1 is SGHRS and CDR2 is YFSETQ in the germline V gene. V lost 0 bases and J lost 4; bases outside the gene matches: 10. The CDR3 spans 17 residues. The CDR3 DNA reads as TGCGCCAGCAGCTTGGGTCTTGGTAGCGGGGGAGGAGAGACCCAGTACTTC. Translated, it gives CASSLGLGSGGGETQYF.

This clone was observed a handful of times. The chain is built from TRBV5-5 and TRBJ2-2; 9 nucleotides line up with TRBD1. The V gene end was trimmed by 2 bases and the J gene end by 4 bases; junction bases not matched to a gene: 3. Germline CDR1 is SGHKS and CDR2 is YYEKEE (reference sequence). This CDR3 contains 15 residues. The CDR3 DNA follows: TGTGCCAGCAGCTTCGGACAGGGGAGCACCGGGGAGCTGTTTTTT. It codes for CASSFGQGSTGELFF. Full variable domain (rest looked up from reference TRBV5-5 and TRBJ2-2): DAGVTQSPTHLIKTRGQQVTLRCSPISGHKSVSWYQQVLGQGPQFIFQYYEKEERGRGNFPDRFSARQFPNYSSELNVNALLLGDSALYLCASSFGQGSTGELFFGEGSRLTVL.

V and J are TRBV14 and TRBJ2-7; D is unclear. The CDR3 has 15 residues. The V gene's germline CDR1 is SGHDN and CDR2 FVKESK. The V gene lost 1 base and the J gene lost 2 bases, with 12 bases spanning the gap. The CDR3, as DNA: TGTGCCAGCAGCCAAGCGAAGGGTTGGACCTACGAGCAGTACTTC. It encodes CASSQAKGWTYEQYF.

Only a few counts were recorded for this clone. This chain joins TRBV4-3 and TRBJ1-1, with D possibly TRBD1 on 6 matching bases. V shed 3 bases and J shed 1 base, with 12 bases lying between them. From germline, CDR1 is LGHNA and CDR2 YSLEER. The CDR3 loop spans 15 amino acids. This chain's CDR3 is CASSQTWDTNTEAFF. DNA of the CDR3: TGCGCCAGCAGCCAGACATGGGACACGAACACTGAAGCTTTCTTT.